These 25 T cell receptor beta chains were all obtained from the same sample, sequenced in a study of shared clonotypes between healthy human individuals. Clones were sequenced by immunoSEQ multiplex PCR, and TCRdb holds only the in-frame ones, with some missing. In the table there are fewer than 3 million clones, 92% of which are singletons. The sample was naive CD4+ T cells from PBMCs. Subset defined: CD45RA+ positively selected. The source is a man younger than 30 in good health. Some clones in this sample may be carry-over from other donors' samples.

The chain employs TRBV5-4 and TRBJ2-1; 9 bases agree with TRBD2. Unmatched junction bases numbered 5, after V lost 3 bases and J lost 4 bases. CDR1 is SGHNT and CDR2 is YYREEE in the germline V gene (reference sequence). CDR3 size: 15 residues. The CDR3 sequence: CASSSRLAAYNEQFF. The CDR3 coding sequence is TGTGCCAGCAGCTCCCGACTAGCGGCTTACAATGAGCAGTTCTTC.

The gene calls are TRBV11-2 and TRBJ1-1; no reliable D call. The CDR3 has 17 residues. Trimming pared 4 bases from V and 1 base from J, leaving 19 bases between. Germline CDR1 SGHAT, CDR2 FQNNGV. This CDR3 is CASSSGSQTVRNTEAFF. CDR3 nucleotide sequence: TGTGCCAGCAGCTCGGGATCCCAAACAGTGCGGAACACTGAAGCTTTCTTT.

Notes on this clone: This specimen includes other DNA sequences encoding the same CDR3. This chain connects TRBV5-1 to TRBJ2-5; D possibly corresponds to TRBD1 (5 bases). Germline loops: CDR1 SGHRS, CDR2 YFSETQ. With 4 bases removed from V and 4 bases from J, the gap between germline ends came to 11 bases. The CDR3 runs to 13 residues. CDR3 DNA: TGCGCCAGCAGCCCGCAGGGTGGAGAGACCCAGTACTTC. Protein product: CASSPQGGETQYF.

This clone was seen a single time. The rearrangement uses TRBV28 and TRBJ2-1; weak D call: TRBD2 (6 bases). Trimming took off 8 bases at V and 0 bases at J, with 14 bases between the two ends. This CDR3 is built from 15 residues. Germline V gene lookup returns CDR1 MDHEN and CDR2 SYDVKM. The CDR3 nucleotides are TGTGCCAGCGGGCGGGCGGGGAGCTCCTACAATGAGCAGTTCTTC. Protein sequence: CASGRAGSSYNEQFF.

The chain combines TRBV7-2 with TRBJ1-5; TRBD1 is a possible D gene (5 bases). Germline lookup yields CDR1 SGHTA and CDR2 FQGNSA. The germline V and J ends were trimmed by 1 base and 3 bases, with 16 bases remaining between them. The CDR3 sequence is 17 residues long. CDR3 loop: CASSLGLDSGNNQPQHF. In DNA form, the CDR3 reads TGTGCCAGCAGCTTAGGTCTAGACAGCGGTAACAATCAGCCCCAGCATTTT.

Only a few counts were recorded for this clone. At the DNA level, this CDR3 is encoded by other sequences in the same sample as well. The chain joins TRBV2 to TRBJ1-5, with 8 bases fitting TRBD1. The trim removed 6 bases at V and 7 bases at J, leaving 8 bases unmatched. Germline values: CDR1 SNHLY, CDR2 FYNNEI. There are 14 residues in the CDR3. In nucleotides, the CDR3 is TGTGCCAGCAGCGACAGGGGTGGGGGACAGCCCCAGCATTTT. It is translated as CASSDRGGGQPQHF.

This rearrangement joins TRBV5-1 to TRBJ1-1; TRBD1 aligns across 8 bases. Germline V gene sequence: CDR1 SGHRS, CDR2 YFSETQ. The trim removed 5 bases at V and 0 bases at J, leaving 9 bases unmatched. CDR3 length equals 16 residues. In DNA, the CDR3 is TGCGCCAGCAGACAAGGACAGGGAGGGATGAACACTGAAGCTTTCTTT. Protein: CASRQGQGGMNTEAFF.

The rearrangement joins TRBV29-1 to TRBJ1-1; D is possibly TRBD1 (6 bases). This CDR3 is 13 amino acids long. Germline V CDR1 and CDR2: SQVTM, ANQGSEA. Deletions cut 6 bases from V and 1 base from J, with 12 bases between. CDR3 nucleotide sequence: TGCAGCGTGAAGGACAGTAGGAACACTGAAGCTTTCTTT. Its translation is CSVKDSRNTEAFF.

The genes are TRBV6-5 and TRBJ1-2; D may be TRBD1 (6 bases). Trimming left V 0 bases short and J 8 bases short, with 13 bases between. CDR1 and CDR2 from the germline V gene are MNHEY and SVGAGI. The CDR3 totals 14 residues. The CDR3 loop is CASSYSAGDMGYTF. For the CDR3, the DNA is TGTGCCAGCAGTTACTCGGCAGGGGATATGGGCTACACCTTC.

V is TRBV5-4 and J is TRBJ1-4; D is perhaps TRBD1 (5 bases). The ends were cut back, 4 bases at V and 7 bases at J, with 11 bases in the middle. Germline CDR1 reads SGHNT; CDR2 reads YYREEE (reference sequence). This CDR3 comprises 13 residues. Here the CDR3 DNA reads TGTGCCAGCAGCCTCGGAGGGGCTGAAAAACTGTTTTTT. This translates into CASSLGGAEKLFF.

V usage is TRBV4-3 and J usage is TRBJ2-2; TRBD1 agrees at 7 bases. J was trimmed by 4 bases and V by 0 bases; bases with no gene match: 8. Germline CDR1 reads LGHNA; CDR2 reads YSLEER. The CDR3 is made up of 17 amino acids. The DNA of the CDR3 is TGCGCCAGCAGCCAAGACCTAACAGGGGCGGGCACCGGGGAGCTGTTTTTT. Protein: CASSQDLTGAGTGELFF.

The chain joins TRBV2 to TRBJ2-3, with 8 bases identical to TRBD1. The germline CDR1 and CDR2 sequences are SNHLY and FYNNEI. V trimming: 7 bases; J trimming: 6 bases; junction bases outside the gene matches: 3. The CDR3 is made up of 12 amino acids. CDR3: CASTTGADTQYF. CDR3 sequence (DNA): TGTGCCAGCACGACAGGGGCGGATACGCAGTATTTT.

The chain couples TRBV2 to TRBJ2-1, with TRBD1 matching over 7 bases. Unmatched junction bases numbered 13, after V lost 7 bases and J lost 4 bases. There are 16 residues in the CDR3. Germline V lookup: CDR1 SNHLY, CDR2 FYNNEI. The CDR3: CASTGKTGQIYNEQFF. In DNA, the CDR3 is TGTGCCAGCACCGGAAAAACGGGACAGATTTACAATGAGCAGTTCTTC.

This chain connects TRBV29-1 to TRBJ2-7; the D call may be TRBD1 or TRBD2 (6 bases each). Looked up from germline, CDR1 is SQVTM and CDR2 is ANQGSEA. Trimming stripped 7 bases from V and 7 bases from J, with 17 bases between. The CDR3 covers 12 residues. The CDR3 bases are TGCAGCGGAGGAAGGGGGGCGAGTGAGCAGTACTTC. It encodes CSGGRGASEQYF.

The V call is TRBV5-1, the J call TRBJ2-1, with TRBD2 matching 10 bases. The CDR3 is 19 amino acids. Germline values: CDR1 SGHRS, CDR2 YFSETQ. Germline trimming cut 0 bases from V and 4 bases from J; bases unmatched to any gene: 13. CDR3 coding DNA: TGCGCCAGCAGCTTGGACAGGGCCCGGACTAGCGGAGATTACAATGAGCAGTTCTTC. Amino acid sequence: CASSLDRARTSGDYNEQFF. Full variable domain (missing parts from reference TRBV5-1 and TRBJ2-1): KAGVTQTPRYLIKTRGQQVTLSCSPISGHRSVSWYQQTPGQGLQFLFEYFSETQRNKGNFPGRFSGRQFSNSRSEMNVSTLELGDSALYLCASSLDRARTSGDYNEQFFGPGTRLTVL.

The gene calls are TRBV5-8 and TRBJ1-3; a weak D match, TRBD1 (6 bases). V was trimmed by 3 bases and J by 4 bases, leaving 8 bases between them. The CDR3 spans 13 residues. Germline assignment: CDR1 SGHTS and CDR2 YDEGEE. The CDR3 spells CASSSGAGNTIYF. The CDR3 DNA sequence: TGTGCCAGCAGCTCAGGGGCCGGAAACACCATATATTTT. Full variable domain (missing parts from reference TRBV5-8 and TRBJ1-3): EAGVTQSPTHLIKTRGQQATLRCSPISGHTSVYWYQQALGLGLQFLLWYDEGEERNRGNFPPRFSGRQFPNYSSELNVNALELEDSALYLCASSSGAGNTIYFGEGSWLTVV.

The chain joins TRBV6-6 to TRBJ2-5, with TRBD1 matching over 9 bases. This CDR3 has 12 residues. With 7 bases clipped from V and 11 bases from J, the junction kept 8 bases outside the gene matches. Germline CDR1 reads MNHNY; CDR2 reads SVGAGI (reference sequence). The CDR3 protein is CASKTGGREQYF. The DNA for the CDR3 is TGTGCCAGCAAGACAGGGGGTAGGGAGCAGTACTTC.

This clone was detected only once. The V and J genes are TRBV4-3 and TRBJ2-2; TRBD1 aligns across 12 bases. This CDR3 comprises 21 residues. Trimming removed 4 bases from V and 2 bases from J; junction bases left unmatched: 17. In germline, CDR1 is LGHNA, CDR2 YSLEER. The CDR3 nucleotides read TGCGCCAGCAGCCCTCGATACTTCCATAGGGACAGGGGGCAAAACACCGGGGAGCTGTTTTTT. Translating gives CASSPRYFHRDRGQNTGELFF.

The chain has TRBV5-4 and TRBJ2-7; D not certain. CDR3 length equals 15 residues. V lost 3 bases and J lost 0, with 13 bases in between. Per germline, CDR1 SGHNT and CDR2 YYREEE (reference sequence). The CDR3 DNA is TGTGCCAGCAGCTCTAAGACTCGAAGCTCCTACGAGCAGTACTTC. Translation: CASSSKTRSSYEQYF.

This clone was seen once. V gene TRBV6-5 combines with J gene TRBJ1-1; D is unclear. V was cut by 6 bases and J by 2 bases, with 10 bases left in between. The CDR3 totals 13 residues. The germline gives CDR1 MNHEY, CDR2 SVGAGI. CDR3: CASSRPGNTEAFF. CDR3 in DNA: TGTGCCAGCAGCCGTCCCGGTAACACTGAAGCTTTCTTT.

CDR3 DNA sequence: TGTGCCAGCAGCTCAAGGGGGAACTATGGCTACACCTTC. Amino acids: CASSSRGNYGYTF. The genes are TRBV13 and TRBJ1-2; possibly TRBD1 for D (6 bases). V lost 4 bases, J lost 2 bases, and 8 bases lay in between. The CDR3 length is 13 residues. Germline loops: CDR1 PRHDT, CDR2 FYEKMQ (reference sequence). The full variable domain, in which reference TRBV13 and TRBJ1-2 provide the parts outside the CDR3, is AAGVIQSPRHLIKEKRETATLKCYPIPRHDTVYWYQQGPGQDPQFLISFYEKMQSDKGSIPDRFSAQQFSDYHSELNMSSLELGDSALYFCASSSRGNYGYTFGSGTRLTVV.

The chain couples TRBV6-1 to TRBJ1-2, with a weak D call TRBD1 (5 bases). From germline, CDR1 is MNHNS and CDR2 SASEGT. This CDR3 comprises 15 residues. The V end was cut by 6 bases, the J end by 2 bases, with 16 bases between. This CDR3 reads CASRTQGGVNYGYTF. DNA for the CDR3: TGTGCCAGCAGGACTCAGGGTGGGGTGAACTATGGCTACACCTTC.

A remark on this clone: In the same sample, other DNA sequences code for this CDR3. The chain uses TRBV6-1 and TRBJ2-7; D is unresolved. The ends were cut back, 0 bases at V and 3 bases at J, with 6 bases in the middle. The CDR3 consists of 13 residues. CDR1 is MNHNS, CDR2 SASEGT, per germline. CDR3 bases: TGTGCCAGCAGTGAAGCGCCCAGCTACGAGCAGTACTTC. Translated: CASSEAPSYEQYF.

The chain recombines TRBV7-8 with TRBJ2-3, with TRBD2 matching 14 bases. CDR1 and CDR2 from the germline V gene are SGHVS and FQNEAQ. V trimming: 4 bases; J trimming: 0 bases; junction bases outside the gene matches: 6. The CDR3 sequence is 18 residues long. In DNA, the CDR3 is TGTGCCAGCAGCTCCGGGACTAGCGGGAGTCCTAGCACAGATACGCAGTATTTT. This codes for CASSSGTSGSPSTDTQYF.

J is TRBJ2-7 and V is TRBV6-5, with D possibly TRBD2 on 6 matching bases. CDR1 is MNHEY and CDR2 is SVGAGI in the germline V gene. The CDR3 is 16 amino acids. The V end was cut by 0 bases, the J end by 0 bases, with 12 bases between. Written as DNA, the CDR3 is TGTGCCAGCAGTTACTCGTTCGCGGGAAGCTCCTACGAGCAGTACTTC. Protein sequence: CASSYSFAGSSYEQYF.